This T cell receptor beta chain stems from a study of blood T cell repertoires in COVID-19. About the study: PBMCs, B-cell-depleted T cells, or T cells provided the cDNA or gDNA that made up the material.

Per the original methods: The authors estimated nucleated cell counts from reference gene primer amplification. Sequenced by immunoSEQ multiplex PCR; TCRdb stores in-frame clones only, minus some. The V and J calls and clone size come from that table; D and trimming were worked out from the DNA. The profile shows nearly 200,000 clones, around nine tenths of them singletons. The V end lost 4 bases, the J end lost 4 bases, and 17 bases lay between the germline ends. The CDR3 is made up of 15 amino acids. Per germline, CDR1 SGHDN and CDR2 FVKESK. The chain recombines TRBV14 with TRBJ2-7; D is perhaps TRBD2 (7 bases). The TCR originated in a woman aged 40 to 49 who had recovered from COVID-19. Sequenced sample: peripheral blood. In DNA form, the CDR3 reads TGTGCCAGCAGCCGGGGGGGGGCTAGACCTTACGAGCAGTACTTC. This sequence encodes CASSRGGARPYEQYF.